These T cell receptor beta chains were read from a single sample in a study of OX40 agonist ivuxolimab in advanced cancers. Here immunoSEQ multiplex PCR was the method, and the copy in TCRdb shows in-frame clones only, minus some. The sample contains some 9,800 clones, 75% to 85% of which appear only once. The material sequenced was CD4+ or CD8+ T cells sorted from blood, taken in a trial of the OX40 agonist ivuxolimab. These receptors were taken from an adult with an advanced solid tumor such as melanoma, head and neck, liver or kidney cancer. Each CDR3 is given with its conserved first and last residue. D genes are given only for firm matches. A row's size may be missing; if present it is once, few, many or a size class.

TRBV4-1	-	TRBJ2-1	-	TGCGCCAGCAGCCAAGAATTTAATGAGCAGTTCTTC	CASSQEFNEQFF
TRBV9	-	TRBJ2-7	TRBD2	TGTGCCAGCAGCCCTGGGGGGGACGACTACTACGAGCAGTACTTC	CASSPGGDDYYEQYF
TRBV6-5	-	TRBJ1-2	TRBD1	TGTGCCAGCAGGGGCTGGACAGGGAGATCCTATGGCTACACCTTC	CASRGWTGRSYGYTF
TRBV29-1	few	TRBJ1-2	-	TGCAGCGTTGAGACAGGCGAACTCTATGGCTACACCTTC	CSVETGELYGYTF
TRBV7-9	-	TRBJ2-7	-	TGTGCCAGCAGCCCGCCGGAGGGGGTCTACGAGCAGTACTTC	CASSPPEGVYEQYF
TRBV15	-	TRBJ1-1	-	TGTGCCACCAGCAGAGTTTTGACAGACACTGAAGCTTTCTTT	CATSRVLTDTEAFF
TRBV2	medium-sized	TRBJ1-2	-	TGTGCCAGCAGTGGGCGAGGGGTTCAGGGCTACACCTTC	CASSGRGVQGYTF
TRBV7-2	-	TRBJ1-2	-	TGTGCCAGCAGCTTTTATTCGAGCTCTAACTATGGCTACACCTTC	CASSFYSSSNYGYTF
TRBV4-1	once	TRBJ1-3	-	TGCGCCAGCAGCCACGAACTCACAGGGAGCTCTGGAAACACCATATATTTT	CASSHELTGSSGNTIYF
TRBV27	-	TRBJ2-3	TRBD2	TGTGCCAGCGCTCCGGGGGGGGGCACAGATACGCAGTATTTT	CASAPGGGTDTQYF
TRBV5-4	medium-sized	TRBJ1-2	TRBD1	TGTGCCAGCAGCTTGGAGGCCAGGGGGCACGGCTACACCTTC	CASSLEARGHGYTF
TRBV5-1	-	TRBJ2-1	TRBD2	TGCGCCAGCAGCTTGTCCTTGGGGACTACCAAGAATGAGCAGTTCTTC	CASSLSLGTTKNEQFF
TRBV11-1	-	TRBJ2-7	TRBD1	TGTGCCAGCAGAGACAGGGGGCTTGGTAACGAGCAGTACTTC	CASRDRGLGNEQYF
TRBV9	once	TRBJ2-7	-	TGTGCCAGCAGCCCAGGTGGGAGAGGCGAGCAGTACTTC	CASSPGGRGEQYF
TRBV6-5	-	TRBJ2-7	-	TGTGCCAGCAGTTACTCGAGAGGGGCTGGCGAGCAGTACTTC	CASSYSRGAGEQYF